This T cell receptor beta chain was sequenced for a study of cytomegalovirus exposure and HLA in healthy donors. Study-wide findings and caveats: A later analysis linked a missense variant in DCLRE1C to the trimming of TCR beta V and J genes.

To note about this clone: Its antigen is unknown.

Healthy bone marrow donors made up the donor group. Donors likely had unrecorded immune exposures despite being nominally healthy when sampled. Trimming removed 4 bases from V and 6 bases from J; junction bases left unmatched: 8. Looked up from germline, CDR1 is ENHRY and CDR2 is SYGVKD. The CDR3 covers 18 residues. PCR involved 60 Vbeta and 13 Jbeta primers. Assay used: immunoSEQ multiplex PCR; TCRdb lists only in-frame clones, some missing. The table lists some 170,000 clones, around 80% of them singletons. The V gene is TRBV10-3, the J gene TRBJ2-2; 16 bases are shared with TRBD2. Sequenced sample: PBMCs. The sequence derives from an older woman in good health and CMV-seropositive. CDR3 coding DNA: TGTGCCATCAGTGGAGGGACTAGCGGGAGGGCCTTCGCCGGGGAGCTGTTTTTT. It translates to CAISGGTSGRAFAGELFF.